These 8 T cell receptor beta chains were all obtained from the same sample, sequenced in a study of neurological immune-mediated disorders. TCRdb independently ran MiXCR on the 5' RACE reads; one entry per CDR3 protein. The profile shows roughly 50,000 distinct CDR3 sequences, 10% of them singletons. The sample was PBMCs. The receptors were gathered from a man in his 70s with HTLV-1-associated myelopathy (HAM/TSP).

This clonotype was seen ten or more times. The chain has TRBV6-2 or TRBV6-3 and TRBJ2-7; possibly TRBD1 for D (6 bases). Trimming removed 4 bases at V and 2 bases at J, with 9 bases between. The germline V gene has CDR1 MNHEY and CDR2 SVGEGT. CDR3 length equals 13 residues. Here the CDR3 reads CASSWDKTYEQYF. Written as DNA, the CDR3 is TGTGCCAGCAGTTGGGACAAGACCTACGAGCAGTACTTC.

This clonotype was recorded at least ten times. The chain combines TRBV7-2 with TRBJ2-3; D is possibly TRBD1 or TRBD2 (5 bases each). The germline V gene has CDR1 SGHTA and CDR2 FQGNSA. V lost 1 base and J lost 6, with 14 bases in between. The CDR3 extends over 15 amino acids. Written as DNA, the CDR3 is TGTGCCAGCAGCTTAGATGGTAGCGAGGGGGATACGCAGTATTTT. Translating gives CASSLDGSEGDTQYF. The full variable domain, in which reference TRBV7-2 and TRBJ2-3 provide the parts outside the CDR3, is GAGVSQSPSNKVTEKGKDVELRCDPISGHTALYWYRQSLGQGLEFLIYFQGNSAPDKSGLPSDRFSAERTGGSVSTLTIQRTQQEDSAVYLCASSLDGSEGDTQYFGPGTRLTVL.

This clonotype was seen at least ten times. This chain connects TRBV7-6 to TRBJ1-5, with D uncertain. V was shortened by 5 bases and J by 5 bases, with 10 bases between the two germline ends. The CDR3 spans 13 residues. Germline assignment: CDR1 SGHVS and CDR2 FNYEAQ. CDR3 sequence: CASSASKHQPQHF. The DNA for the CDR3 is TGTGCCAGCAGCGCCTCTAAACATCAGCCCCAGCATTTT. The whole variable domain, remainder taken from reference TRBV7-6 and TRBJ1-5, is GAGVSQSPRYKVTKRGQDVALRCDPISGHVSLYWYRQALGQGPEFLTYFNYEAQQDKSGLPNDRFSAERPEGSISTLTIQRTEQRDSAMYRCASSASKHQPQHFGDGTRLSIL.

This clonotype has at least ten counts. The CDR3 nucleotides read TGTGCCAGCAGCCGAACAGGGACCCAGTACTTC. This gives the protein CASSRTGTQYF. The J gene is TRBJ2-5, the V gene TRBV12-3 or TRBV12-4; TRBD1 is a possible D gene (5 bases). The V end lost 6 bases, the J end lost 7 bases, and 9 bases lay between the germline ends. CDR3 length: 11 amino acids.

This clonotype has ten or more counts. The chain links TRBV5-1 to TRBJ1-5; D not resolved. CDR1 and CDR2 from the germline V gene are SGHRS and YFSETQ. CDR3 length: 14 amino acids. Trimming left V 6 bases short and J 2 bases short, with 12 bases between. The CDR3 DNA sequence: TGCGCCAGCACACCAGGCCCCGGCAATCAGCCCCAGCATTTT. It yields the protein CASTPGPGNQPQHF.

This clonotype was observed a few times. V gene TRBV20-1 combines with J gene TRBJ1-6; no clear D gene. Germline lookup yields CDR1 DFQATT and CDR2 SNEGSKA (reference sequence). The ends were cut back, 6 bases at V and 5 bases at J, with 17 bases in the middle. There are 15 residues in the CDR3. The CDR3 DNA reads as TGCAGTGCCCCCCCCCAGGCAGGCGATAATTCACCCCTCCACTTT. This codes for CSAPPQAGDNSPLHF.

Ten or more counts support this clonotype. The J gene is TRBJ2-3, the V gene TRBV5-1; weak D call: TRBD2 (6 bases). Germline loops: CDR1 SGHRS, CDR2 YFSETQ. This CDR3 comprises 15 residues. Trimming cost V 2 bases and J 2 bases, with 12 bases left between them. The CDR3 region is CASSFIGRPTDTQYF. In DNA, the CDR3 is TGCGCCAGCAGCTTCATAGGGAGGCCCACAGATACGCAGTATTTT.

This clonotype was recorded at least ten times. V is TRBV19 and J is TRBJ2-7; the D gene is possibly TRBD2 (6 bases). Germline V gives CDR1 LNHDA, CDR2 SQIVND (reference sequence). The CDR3 has 13 amino acids. V was trimmed by 8 bases and J by 5 bases, leaving 16 bases between them. CDR3 coding DNA: TGTGCCAGTTGGGACGGACTAAGGGACGAGCAGTACTTC. Amino acids: CASWDGLRDEQYF.